These T cell receptor beta chains were read from a single sample in a study of shared clonotypes between healthy human individuals. TCRdb's table, derived via immunoSEQ multiplex PCR, lists solely in-frame clones and lacks some. The sample contains millions of clones, 85% to 95% of which appear only once. Sequenced input: naive CD4+ T cells from PBMCs. The receptors originated from a man between 18 and 35 years old in good health. Some clones in this sample may be carry-over from other donors' samples. Both conserved end residues are part of each CDR3. The order of the fields is J gene, V gene, D gene, CDR3 protein, CDR3 DNA. D genes are given only for firm matches.

>TRBJ1-5|TRBV28|TRBD1
CASSNRDRGRGNQPQHF
TGTGCCAGCAGTAACCGGGACAGGGGGCGAGGCAATCAGCCCCAGCATTTT
>TRBJ1-1|TRBV6-6|NA
CASSNRRTEAFF
TGTGCCAGCAGTAACAGGAGGACTGAAGCTTTCTTT
>TRBJ1-3|TRBV7-9|NA
CASSQGPGNTIYF
TGTGCCAGCAGCCAGGGACCTGGAAACACCATATATTTT
>TRBJ1-4|TRBV4-1|TRBD1
CASSHPDRGPEKLFF
TGCGCCAGCAGCCACCCCGACAGGGGGCCTGAAAAACTGTTTTTT
>TRBJ2-2|TRBV15|NA
CATSTSKRGAGELFF
TGTGCCACCAGCACCTCCAAACGGGGAGCCGGGGAGCTGTTTTTT
>TRBJ1-1|TRBV28|NA
CASTSRSYEYTEAFF
TGTGCCAGCACTTCTCGATCTTATGAGTACACTGAAGCTTTCTTT
>TRBJ2-1|TRBV21-1|NA
CASSTPLVGYNEQFF
TGTGCCAGCAGCACCCCCTTGGTCGGCTACAATGAGCAGTTCTTC
>TRBJ1-3|TRBV18|NA
CASSPLYTGVGGNTIYF
TGTGCCAGCTCACCACTATATACTGGGGTCGGAGGAAACACCATATATTTT
>TRBJ1-5|TRBV6-6|NA
CASRRQSNQPQHF
TGTGCCAGCAGACGACAGAGCAATCAGCCCCAGCATTTT
>TRBJ2-3|TRBV5-1|NA
CASSLQGPDTDTQYF
TGCGCCAGCAGCTTGCAGGGACCAGACACAGATACGCAGTATTTT
>TRBJ2-7|TRBV6-5|NA
CASSYSLTGSSYEQYF
TGTGCCAGCAGTTACTCATTGACAGGATCCTCCTACGAGCAGTACTTC